The source of this T cell receptor (beta chain) is a study of monozygotic twins with cystic fibrosis. Study-level points and caveats: Monozygotic CF twins shared more identical nucleotide clonotypes than unrelated patients. Co-twins had the most similar V usage for 13 of 16 pairs, J for 8. Median Simpson clonality of 0.0095 suggested naive T cells predominated.

For this clone: Its matching antigen is unknown.

With V trimmed by 3 bases and J by 0 bases, 9 bases remained unmatched. The germline gives CDR1 SGHRS, CDR2 YFSETQ. This CDR3 region has 17 residues. Libraries were prepared by immunoSEQ multiplex PCR; TCRdb keeps only in-frame clonotypes and omits some of them. This sample has more than 30,000 clones, with 95% to 98% found just once. Sequencing was performed on blood. This clonotype originated in a girl aged 2 to 9 with cystic fibrosis. V is TRBV5-1 and J is TRBJ1-3; 7 nucleotides align to TRBD1. The CDR3 loop is CASSSRDSLYSGNTIYF. The CDR3 coding sequence is TGCGCCAGCAGCTCGAGGGACAGTTTATACTCTGGAAACACCATATATTTT.